The present entry profiles one T cell receptor (beta chain) with its context. This entry comes from a study of blood T cell repertoires in COVID-19. Methods used by the authors: Reference gene primer amplification gave estimated nucleated cell counts. Assay used: immunoSEQ multiplex PCR; TCRdb lists only in-frame clones, some missing. V and J calls and clone size are given by that table; D and trimming were obtained from the DNA. The sample records about 230,000 clones, around 83% being singletons. The clonotype was recovered from a woman aged 40 to 50 who had recovered from COVID-19. The sequenced sample was peripheral blood.

Here the CDR3 DNA reads TGTGCCAGCAGCCAAGATTATCAGGGTTTCGCTTTCTTT. This translates into CASSQDYQGFAFF. The chain carries TRBV3-1 (or the pseudogene TRBV3-2) and TRBJ1-1, with D perhaps matching TRBD1 (5 bases). Germline lookup yields CDR1 LGHDT and CDR2 YNNKEL (reference sequence). The CDR3 runs 13 residues. Trimming cost V 0 bases and J 11 bases, with 13 bases left between them.